Shown below are 19 T cell receptor beta chains from a single sample sequenced in a study of blood T cell repertoires in COVID-19. Generated by immunoSEQ multiplex PCR, the TCRdb table keeps only in-frame clones and is missing some. The table records about 240,000 clones, about 82% of them present only once. The source material was peripheral blood. These receptors originate from a man older than 75 with acute or convalescent COVID-19.

The rearrangement joins TRBV29-1 to TRBJ1-2; D is uncertain. This CDR3 is built from 12 residues. Germline V gene lookup returns CDR1 SQVTM and CDR2 ANQGSEA. Trimming took 6 bases from V and 3 from J, leaving 11 bases between them. The CDR3 region has the DNA TGCAGCGTCGACCCGAGGGACTATGGCTACACCTTC. Amino acids: CSVDPRDYGYTF.

As DNA, the CDR3 is TGTGCCAGCAGCTTGGGGCGGGTTAACACTGAAGCTTTCTTT. The encoded protein is CASSLGRVNTEAFF. The rearrangement joins TRBV5-4 to TRBJ1-1; D is unclear. The CDR3 length is 14 residues. Germline lookup yields CDR1 SGHNT and CDR2 YYREEE (reference sequence). The V gene lost 0 bases and the J gene lost 2 bases, with 8 bases spanning the gap.

This rearrangement joins TRBV12-3 or TRBV12-4 to TRBJ1-1; D not certain. This CDR3 region has 13 residues. Between the trimmed V and J ends, which lost 3 bases and 5 bases, there was a span of 10 bases. The CDR3 DNA reads as TGTGCCAGCAGTTTCGGCGGGAGGACTGAAGCTTTCTTT. This translates into CASSFGGRTEAFF.

This rearrangement joins TRBV5-4 to TRBJ1-1, with no clear D. The germline V and J ends were trimmed by 2 bases and 1 base, with 12 bases remaining between them. This CDR3 contains 15 residues. Germline loops: CDR1 SGHNT, CDR2 YYREEE (reference sequence). The CDR3 protein is CASSLAAGGNTEAFF. The CDR3 DNA follows: TGTGCCAGCAGCTTAGCGGCGGGAGGGAACACTGAAGCTTTCTTT.

The J gene is TRBJ1-2, the V gene TRBV6-2 or TRBV6-3; a possible D gene is TRBD1 (6 bases). CDR3 length equals 15 residues. Germline assignment: CDR1 MNHEY and CDR2 SVGEGT. Trimming stripped 7 bases from V and 4 bases from J, with 19 bases between. This CDR3 reads CASTPVTRGTYGYTF. For the CDR3, the DNA is TGTGCCAGCACCCCGGTGACCAGGGGCACCTATGGCTACACCTTC.

V gene TRBV2 combines with J gene TRBJ1-2; 8 positions agree with TRBD1. This CDR3 spans 12 amino acids. Trimming took 9 bases from V and 6 from J; bases not matched to a gene: 6. The germline gives CDR1 SNHLY, CDR2 FYNNEI. The CDR3 sequence: CASKTGGDGYTF. As DNA, the CDR3 is TGTGCCAGTAAAACAGGGGGTGATGGCTACACCTTC.

This CDR3 reads CASSYDREQFF. In DNA form, the CDR3 reads TGTGCCAGCAGTTATGACAGGGAGCAGTTCTTC. The chain carries TRBV6-5 and TRBJ2-1; a possible D gene is TRBD1 (6 bases). Germline V gene data show CDR1 as MNHEY and CDR2 as SVGAGI. CDR3 length equals 11 residues. V gave up 3 bases and J gave up 10 bases, with 7 bases separating them.

The genes are TRBV5-5 and TRBJ1-2; D is possibly TRBD1 (6 bases). The CDR3 consists of 13 residues. Germline CDR1 reads SGHKS; CDR2 reads YYEKEE (reference sequence). V was pared by 2 bases and J by 4 bases, with 9 bases between. The CDR3 coding sequence is TGTGCCAGCAGCTTCCAAGGGGGCTATGGCTACACCTTC. It yields the protein CASSFQGGYGYTF.

This clone turned up a few times. The chain carries TRBV6-5 and TRBJ1-1; no definite D call. The CDR3 extends over 13 amino acids. Germline V gives CDR1 MNHEY, CDR2 SVGAGI. Trimming left V 7 bases short and J 5 bases short, with 14 bases between. Here the CDR3 reads CASIRSRNTEAFF. CDR3 nucleotides: TGTGCCAGCATCCGTAGCCGGAATACTGAAGCTTTCTTT.

There are a few counts of this clone. The chain uses TRBV7-9 and TRBJ1-4; no clear D gene. The CDR3 has 14 residues. Germline CDR1 is SEHNR and CDR2 is FQNEAQ (reference sequence). V dropped 5 bases and J dropped 0 bases, with 7 bases sitting between them. CDR3 nucleotide sequence: TGTGCCAGCAGCAACAGTGCAACTAATGAAAAACTGTTTTTT. Its protein is CASSNSATNEKLFF.

V is TRBV5-1 and J is TRBJ2-5; 10 bases are a match to TRBD2. V lost 4 bases, J lost 3 bases, and 3 bases stayed unmatched. The CDR3 consists of 14 residues. Germline loops: CDR1 SGHRS, CDR2 YFSETQ. The CDR3 loop reads CASSPGLAEETQYF. The CDR3, as DNA: TGCGCCAGCAGCCCCGGACTAGCGGAAGAGACCCAGTACTTC.

The rearrangement links TRBV28 to TRBJ1-5, with D tentatively TRBD1 (5 bases). The germline gives CDR1 MDHEN, CDR2 SYDVKM. V was cut by 5 bases and J by 5 bases, with 16 bases left in between. There are 15 residues in the CDR3. DNA for the CDR3: TGTGCCAGCAGTACCCCGCAGGGAGGCGATCAGCCCCAGCATTTT. Its translation is CASSTPQGGDQPQHF.

This chain connects TRBV20-1 to TRBJ1-5, with a tentative D call TRBD1 (5 bases). Germline-derived CDR1 and CDR2 are DFQATT and SNEGSKA (reference sequence). Trimming stripped 3 bases from V and 3 bases from J, with 15 bases between. This CDR3 is 15 amino acids long. CDR3 in amino acids: CSASSPGRSNQPQHF. CDR3 DNA: TGCAGTGCTAGTTCGCCAGGGAGGTCCAATCAGCCCCAGCATTTT.

The rearrangement joins TRBV18 to TRBJ2-3, with D possibly TRBD2 on 7 matching bases. This CDR3 is built from 15 residues. With 6 bases removed from V and 5 bases from J, the gap between germline ends came to 18 bases. Germline CDR1 is KGHSH and CDR2 is LQKENI. This CDR3 reads CASSRWGGRGDTQYF. In nucleotides, the CDR3 is TGTGCCAGCTCCCGATGGGGGGGCCGGGGAGATACGCAGTATTTT.

The V call is TRBV2, the J call TRBJ2-7; D may be TRBD1 (6 bases). The CDR3 is 12 amino acids. Per the germline V gene, CDR1 is SNHLY and CDR2 is FYNNEI. V shed 7 bases and J shed 3 bases, with 10 bases lying between them. The CDR3 coding sequence is TGTGCCAGCAATATGGACAGCTACGAGCAGTACTTC. Its translation is CASNMDSYEQYF.

V usage is TRBV14 and J usage is TRBJ1-4, with 8 bases that match TRBD1. Germline trimming cut 6 bases from V and 8 bases from J; bases unmatched to any gene: 5. CDR3 size: 13 residues. Germline assignment: CDR1 SGHDN and CDR2 FVKESK. DNA for the CDR3: TGTGCCAGCAGGCAACAGGGGGGAGAAAAACTGTTTTTT. Translated, it gives CASRQQGGEKLFF.

CDR3 nucleotide sequence: TGTGCCAGCAGCATTACAGGGGACAGACAGCCCCAGCATTTT. Its protein product is CASSITGDRQPQHF. V is TRBV5-6 and J is TRBJ1-5; 7 bases match TRBD1. V trimming: 4 bases; J trimming: 7 bases; junction bases outside the gene matches: 8. The germline gives CDR1 SGHDT, CDR2 YYEEEE. This CDR3 is 14 amino acids long.

This clone was detected once. V is TRBV27 and J is TRBJ1-4, with TRBD1 matching over 9 bases. Germline loops: CDR1 MNHEY, CDR2 SMNVEV (reference sequence). The CDR3 consists of 16 residues. V shed 0 bases, J shed 7 bases, and the junction held 6 bases outside the gene matches. The CDR3, as DNA: TGTGCCAGCAGTTTATCACAGGGGGCGGTGGGTGAAAAACTGTTTTTT. Its translation: CASSLSQGAVGEKLFF.

The genes are TRBV5-4 and TRBJ2-3, with a possible D match to TRBD1 (5 bases). CDR1 and CDR2 from the germline V gene are SGHNT and YYREEE (reference sequence). The V and J ends lost 4 bases and 1 base respectively, with 16 bases between them. The CDR3 consists of 16 residues. The DNA of the CDR3 is TGTGCCAGCAGCCCGACTCTTCCCAGGGGCACAGATACGCAGTATTTT. Encoded protein: CASSPTLPRGTDTQYF. Filled out from reference TRBV5-4 and TRBJ2-3, the complete variable domain reads ETGVTQSPTHLIKTRGQQVTLRCSSQSGHNTVSWYQQALGQGPQFIFQYYREEENGRGNFPPRFSGLQFPNYSSELNVNALELDDSALYLCASSPTLPRGTDTQYFGPGTRLTVL.